This T cell receptor beta chain was identified during a study of blood T cell repertoires in COVID-19. The germline CDR1 and CDR2 sequences are MRHNA and SNTAGT. Trimming took 4 bases from V and 4 from J; bases not matched to a gene: 3. The CDR3 spans 14 residues. Sequenced by immunoSEQ multiplex PCR; TCRdb stores in-frame clones only, minus some. This sample has a few hundred thousand clones; approximately 91% occur once, and the top ten carry 0.86%. This receptor was identified in a woman in her thirties or forties who had been exposed to COVID-19. This chain connects TRBV6-4 to TRBJ2-2; 7 bases match TRBD1. The sequencing sample was made of PBMCs or T cells enriched from blood (not recorded which). The DNA for the CDR3 is TGTGCCAGCAGTGCCTCAGGGGGCACCGGGGAGCTGTTTTTT. Amino acids: CASSASGGTGELFF.